The 30 T cell receptor beta chains below all came from one sample that was sequenced in a study of Ad26.COV2.S vaccination and SARS-CoV-2 variants. Specified treatment: around 19 received Ad26.COV2.S at low or high dose, single or two shots; about 5 received placebo; per-sample allocation not given. The investigators took samples on day 63 after the first vaccine or placebo injection. Profiling relied on immunoSEQ multiplex PCR, and the TCRdb table lists in-frame clones only, not all of them. The profile shows around 300,000 clones, roughly 90% of them singletons. Sequencing was performed on peripheral blood, taken in a trial of Ad26.COV2.S vaccine versus placebo. Receptors were obtained from a person between 18 and 60 years old who received the Ad26.COV2.S COVID-19 vaccine or a placebo.

The chain uses TRBV27 and TRBJ2-3, with D possibly TRBD1 on 6 matching bases. Per germline, CDR1 MNHEY and CDR2 SMNVEV (reference sequence). There are 14 residues in the CDR3. With 2 bases removed from V and 0 bases from J, the gap between germline ends came to 6 bases. CDR3 protein: CASSLRGSTDTQYF. The CDR3 region has the DNA TGTGCCAGCAGTTTAAGGGGGAGCACAGATACGCAGTATTTT.

The chain recombines TRBV7-9 with TRBJ1-1, with 8 bases fitting TRBD1. Per the germline V gene, CDR1 is SEHNR and CDR2 is FQNEAQ (reference sequence). Trimming removed 1 base from V and 10 bases from J; junction bases left unmatched: 8. The CDR3 is 14 residues long. CDR3 region: CASSLGTGSGGAFF. CDR3 nucleotide sequence: TGTGCCAGCAGCTTAGGGACAGGGTCAGGTGGAGCTTTCTTT.

The V gene is TRBV6-6, the J gene TRBJ1-6; D unclear. Trimming stripped 2 bases from V and 8 bases from J, with 13 bases between. Germline V gives CDR1 MNHNY, CDR2 SVGAGI (reference sequence). There are 15 residues in the CDR3. The chain's CDR3 is CASSYTLDLDSPLHF. The CDR3 DNA follows: TGTGCCAGCAGTTACACCCTCGACTTAGATTCACCCCTCCACTTT.

This clone was seen just once. The rearrangement links TRBV14 to TRBJ1-4; D unclear. Germline V gene lookup returns CDR1 SGHDN and CDR2 FVKESK. CDR3 length: 15 amino acids. Trimming cost V 5 bases and J 5 bases, with 15 bases left between them. CDR3 sequence: CASSLLAAMNEKLFF. In DNA form, the CDR3 reads TGTGCCAGCAGCTTACTGGCGGCTATGAATGAAAAACTGTTTTTT.

The V gene is TRBV2, the J gene TRBJ2-5; D might be TRBD2 (5 bases). CDR1 is SNHLY and CDR2 is FYNNEI in the germline V gene. Between the trimmed V and J ends, which lost 1 base and 7 bases, there was a span of 10 bases. The CDR3 runs 13 residues. The CDR3 nucleotides read TGTGCCAGCAGTGAAGGCCTAGAGGGGACCCAGTACTTC. It specifies CASSEGLEGTQYF.

This rearrangement joins TRBV28 to TRBJ2-6, with D perhaps being TRBD1 or TRBD2 (5 bases each). CDR3 size: 16 residues. Per germline, CDR1 MDHEN and CDR2 SYDVKM. V dropped 4 bases and J dropped 4 bases, with 14 bases sitting between them. The CDR3 sequence is CASSSGTLLGANVLTF. CDR3 sequence (DNA): TGTGCCAGCAGTTCCGGGACCCTACTCGGGGCCAACGTCCTGACTTTC.

The sample holds one count of this clone. The chain has TRBV28 and TRBJ2-1; D possibly corresponds to TRBD2 (5 bases). The germline CDR1 and CDR2 sequences are MDHEN and SYDVKM. The length of the CDR3 is 13 residues. V was cut by 5 bases and J by 6 bases, with 11 bases left in between. The CDR3 loop is CASSPDRGNEQFF. CDR3 coding DNA: TGTGCCAGCAGTCCCGACCGGGGCAATGAGCAGTTCTTC.

This clone was seen more than once but under ten times. V is TRBV12-5 and J is TRBJ2-7, with no clear D. The CDR3 has 17 amino acids. Trimming took 0 bases from V and 2 from J, leaving 17 bases between them. Germline V gene data show CDR1 as LGHNT and CDR2 as FRNRAP. The CDR3 protein is CASGLVFNSQATYEQYV. The CDR3 nucleotides read TGTGCTAGTGGTTTGGTATTTAACAGCCAAGCCACCTACGAGCAGTACGTC.

The J gene is TRBJ2-1, the V gene TRBV29-1, with D tentatively TRBD2 (6 bases). Germline CDR1 SQVTM, CDR2 ANQGSEA. The CDR3 spans 13 residues. Trimming removed 7 bases at V and 0 bases at J, with 10 bases between. The CDR3 loop is CSGVAVSYNEQFF. The CDR3 nucleotides are TGCAGCGGGGTAGCGGTCTCCTACAATGAGCAGTTCTTC.

The chain is built from TRBV23-1 and TRBJ2-7; 12 bases line up with TRBD2. TRBV23-1 is assigned to the ORF class and has an uncertain function. CDR3 length: 16 amino acids. Germline trimming cut 3 bases from V and 6 bases from J; bases unmatched to any gene: 9. The CDR3, as DNA: TGCGCCAGCAGTCAGCGGCTAGCGGGAGGGCCTGGCGAGCAGTACGTC. It yields the protein CASSQRLAGGPGEQYV.

V usage is TRBV5-6 and J usage is TRBJ2-3; 8 nucleotides match TRBD1. This CDR3 comprises 15 residues. The germline V gene encodes CDR1 SGHDT and CDR2 YYEEEE. The ends lost 4 bases at V and 6 bases at J; junction bases unmatched: 10. CDR3 region: CASSGRDRTLDTQYF. The CDR3 region has the DNA TGTGCCAGCAGCGGCCGGGACAGGACGCTGGATACGCAGTATTTT.

The rearrangement joins TRBV9 to TRBJ1-2, with D possibly TRBD1 on 6 matching bases. Trimming stripped 6 bases from V and 3 bases from J, with 24 bases between. Germline V gives CDR1 SGDLS, CDR2 YYNGEE. CDR3 length: 17 amino acids. CDR3 region: CASTVTAGGRTDYGYTF. In nucleotides, the CDR3 is TGTGCCAGCACCGTTACCGCCGGGGGCCGGACGGACTATGGCTACACCTTC.

The chain recombines TRBV13 with TRBJ2-5; D unclear. The V and J ends lost 2 bases and 2 bases respectively, with 3 bases between them. Looked up from germline, CDR1 is PRHDT and CDR2 is FYEKMQ (reference sequence). The length of the CDR3 is 12 residues. CDR3 residues: CASSLSQETQYF. For the CDR3, the DNA is TGTGCCAGCAGCTTAAGTCAAGAGACCCAGTACTTC.

In this sample, this clone turned up once. The chain employs TRBV11-2 and TRBJ2-7; the D gene is possibly TRBD2 (6 bases). CDR1 is SGHAT, CDR2 FQNNGV, per germline. This CDR3 is built from 15 residues. The ends were cut back, 5 bases at V and 2 bases at J, with 16 bases in the middle. The CDR3 protein is CASSPMGGDTYEQYV. CDR3 sequence (DNA): TGTGCCAGCAGCCCGATGGGGGGAGATACCTACGAGCAGTACGTC.

As concerns this clone: Other DNA sequences in this specimen translate into the identical CDR3. The chain is built from TRBV25-1 and TRBJ1-1; D is uncertain. In germline, CDR1 is MGHDK, CDR2 SYGVNS. The CDR3 length is 13 residues. Between the trimmed V and J ends, which lost 1 base and 1 base, there was a span of 4 bases. As DNA, the CDR3 is TGTGCCAGCAGTGAATGGGGGAACACTGAAGCTTTCTTT. Protein: CASSEWGNTEAFF.

This rearrangement joins TRBV5-1 to TRBJ2-3; 7 bases align to TRBD2. V trimming: 0 bases; J trimming: 0 bases; junction bases outside the gene matches: 4. The CDR3 covers 16 residues. Germline V CDR1 and CDR2: SGHRS, YFSETQ. The CDR3 here is CASSLAGGSSTDTQYF. CDR3 nucleotides: TGCGCCAGCAGCTTGGCGGGAGGCTCTAGCACAGATACGCAGTATTTT.

The chain carries TRBV2 and TRBJ1-3; D call uncertain. CDR1 is SNHLY, CDR2 FYNNEI, per germline. Trimming left V 11 bases short and J 4 bases short, with 15 bases between. The CDR3 loop spans 13 amino acids. The DNA for the CDR3 is TGTGCCGGCCAAGAAGGTCAAGGAAACACCATATATTTT. Translation gives CAGQEGQGNTIYF.

The J gene is TRBJ1-5, the V gene TRBV2, with D perhaps TRBD1 (5 bases). V was clipped by 0 bases and J by 6 bases, with 12 bases between them. CDR1 and CDR2 (germline): SNHLY, FYNNEI. This CDR3 contains 15 residues. The CDR3 protein is CASSEARQGGQPQHF. The CDR3, as DNA: TGTGCCAGCAGTGAAGCACGGCAGGGAGGTCAGCCCCAGCATTTT.

The rearrangement links TRBV27 to TRBJ2-3, with 10 bases aligning to TRBD1. The CDR3 consists of 16 residues. The germline V gene has CDR1 MNHEY and CDR2 SMNVEV (reference sequence). The V gene end was trimmed by 4 bases and the J gene end by 6 bases; junction bases not matched to a gene: 10. The CDR3 reads CASSSVVGQGYDTQYF. In DNA form, the CDR3 reads TGTGCCAGCAGTTCCGTGGTGGGACAGGGGTACGATACGCAGTATTTT.

This clone was seen more than once but under ten times. The rearrangement joins TRBV5-8 to TRBJ1-2; D is undetermined. Germline CDR1 SGHTS, CDR2 YDEGEE. The CDR3 has 13 residues. Trimming pared 1 base from V and 2 bases from J, leaving 6 bases between. The CDR3 DNA reads TGTGCCAGCAGCTTGCGTCAGAACTATGGCTACACCTTC. Amino acid sequence: CASSLRQNYGYTF.

The CDR3 DNA is TGTGCCACCAGGGCCTCGGGACAGGGGGTTTCTTGTAGCTCGTCCCAGTTGACAGACTACGAGCAGTACGTC. This sequence encodes CATRASGQGVSCSSSQLTDYEQYV. J is TRBJ2-7 and V is TRBV24-1; TRBD1 agrees at 11 bases. The ends lost 7 bases at V and 3 bases at J; junction bases unmatched: 34. CDR1 KGHDR and CDR2 SFDVKD come from the germline V gene. This CDR3 has 24 amino acids.

This rearrangement joins TRBV5-8 to TRBJ1-2; 9 bases align to TRBD1. This CDR3 contains 15 residues. Germline V gene lookup returns CDR1 SGHTS and CDR2 YDEGEE. Unmatched junction bases numbered 10, after V lost 3 bases and J lost 7 bases. This CDR3 is CASSSTGGGIFGYTF. CDR3 in DNA: TGTGCCAGCAGCTCGACAGGGGGAGGTATTTTTGGCTACACCTTC.

The chain carries TRBV2 and TRBJ2-7; 11 nucleotides align to TRBD2. J lost 3 bases, V lost 7 bases, and 8 bases had no gene match. Germline assignment: CDR1 SNHLY and CDR2 FYNNEI. This CDR3 is built from 15 residues. The CDR3 sequence: CASTDSGGAIYEQYF. The CDR3 region has the DNA TGTGCCAGCACCGATAGCGGGGGGGCTATCTACGAGCAGTACTTC.

V and J are TRBV6-6 and TRBJ2-3; 10 nucleotides line up with TRBD2. Germline CDR1 is MNHNY and CDR2 is SVGAGI (reference sequence). The CDR3 extends over 16 amino acids. The V gene end was trimmed by 3 bases and the J gene end by 6 bases; junction bases not matched to a gene: 9. The CDR3 protein is CASSYSVAGGVDTQYF. In nucleotides, the CDR3 is TGTGCCAGCAGTTATTCGGTAGCGGGAGGTGTGGATACGCAGTATTTT.

The chain recombines TRBV19 with TRBJ2-1; D not certain. CDR1 is LNHDA, CDR2 SQIVND, per germline (reference sequence). Trimming removed 6 bases from V and 7 bases from J, with 19 bases in between. The CDR3 totals 15 residues. This CDR3 is CASSVYGPFGNEQFF. DNA for the CDR3: TGTGCCAGTAGCGTCTACGGGCCCTTCGGAAATGAGCAGTTCTTC.

This chain uses TRBV27 with TRBJ1-6; D might be TRBD1 (5 bases). The CDR3 totals 12 residues. Germline V gene sequence: CDR1 MNHEY, CDR2 SMNVEV (reference sequence). V gave up 7 bases and J gave up 10 bases, with 11 bases separating them. CDR3 sequence: CASTQGVSPLHF. The CDR3 DNA is TGTGCCAGCACCCAAGGGGTATCACCCCTCCACTTT.

The V and J genes are TRBV7-9 and TRBJ1-2; 7 positions match TRBD1. Per germline, CDR1 SEHNR and CDR2 FQNEAQ (reference sequence). V gave up 0 bases and J gave up 2 bases; unmatched junction bases: 3. This CDR3 comprises 15 residues. The CDR3 nucleotides read TGTGCCAGCAGCTTAGCCCTGGGACAGAACTATGGCTACACCTTC. Translation: CASSLALGQNYGYTF.

The chain joins TRBV9 to TRBJ1-1; maybe TRBD1 (5 bases). This CDR3 comprises 14 residues. V dropped 5 bases and J dropped 3 bases, with 14 bases sitting between them. CDR1 and CDR2 (germline): SGDLS, YYNGEE. CDR3 loop: CASSSGQGYTEAFF. CDR3 sequence (DNA): TGTGCCAGCAGTTCAGGGCAGGGCTACACTGAAGCTTTCTTT.

The CDR3: CASSRREAGGAQYF. CDR3 DNA: TGTGCCAGTAGTAGGCGAGAAGCGGGGGGCGCCCAGTACTTC. The chain has TRBV19 and TRBJ2-5; 9 bases are shared with TRBD2. The CDR3 length is 14 residues. V lost 4 bases and J lost 9; bases outside the gene matches: 9. The germline V gene encodes CDR1 LNHDA and CDR2 SQIVND (reference sequence). Combining the CDR3 with reference TRBV19 and TRBJ2-5 gives the whole variable domain DGGITQSPKYLFRKEGQNVTLSCEQNLNHDAMYWYRQDPGQGLRLIYYSQIVNDFQKGDIAEGYSVSREKKESFPLTVTSAQKNPTAFYLCASSRREAGGAQYFGPGTRLLVL.

This chain uses TRBV6-5 with TRBJ1-5, with a possible D match to TRBD1 (5 bases). V lost 3 bases to trimming and J lost 3 bases, with 12 bases between them. The CDR3 sequence is 15 residues long. CDR1 and CDR2 (germline): MNHEY, SVGAGI. CDR3 coding DNA: TGTGCCAGCAGTTATGGCAGGGCGTTCAATCAGCCCCAGCATTTT. Protein sequence: CASSYGRAFNQPQHF.